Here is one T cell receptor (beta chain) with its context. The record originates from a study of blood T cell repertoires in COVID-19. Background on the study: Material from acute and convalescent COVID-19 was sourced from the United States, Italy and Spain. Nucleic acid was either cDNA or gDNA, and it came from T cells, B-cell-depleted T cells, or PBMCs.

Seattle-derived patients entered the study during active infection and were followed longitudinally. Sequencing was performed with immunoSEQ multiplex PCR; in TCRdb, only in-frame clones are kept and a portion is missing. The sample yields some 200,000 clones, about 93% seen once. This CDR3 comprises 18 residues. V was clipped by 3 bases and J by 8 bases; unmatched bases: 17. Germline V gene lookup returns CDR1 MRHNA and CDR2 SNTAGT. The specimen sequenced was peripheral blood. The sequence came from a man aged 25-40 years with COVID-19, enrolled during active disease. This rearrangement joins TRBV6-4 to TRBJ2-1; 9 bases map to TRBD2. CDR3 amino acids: CASSERASGMGTYYEQFF. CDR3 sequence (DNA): TGTGCCAGCAGTGAAAGGGCTAGCGGGATGGGGACATACTATGAGCAGTTCTTC.